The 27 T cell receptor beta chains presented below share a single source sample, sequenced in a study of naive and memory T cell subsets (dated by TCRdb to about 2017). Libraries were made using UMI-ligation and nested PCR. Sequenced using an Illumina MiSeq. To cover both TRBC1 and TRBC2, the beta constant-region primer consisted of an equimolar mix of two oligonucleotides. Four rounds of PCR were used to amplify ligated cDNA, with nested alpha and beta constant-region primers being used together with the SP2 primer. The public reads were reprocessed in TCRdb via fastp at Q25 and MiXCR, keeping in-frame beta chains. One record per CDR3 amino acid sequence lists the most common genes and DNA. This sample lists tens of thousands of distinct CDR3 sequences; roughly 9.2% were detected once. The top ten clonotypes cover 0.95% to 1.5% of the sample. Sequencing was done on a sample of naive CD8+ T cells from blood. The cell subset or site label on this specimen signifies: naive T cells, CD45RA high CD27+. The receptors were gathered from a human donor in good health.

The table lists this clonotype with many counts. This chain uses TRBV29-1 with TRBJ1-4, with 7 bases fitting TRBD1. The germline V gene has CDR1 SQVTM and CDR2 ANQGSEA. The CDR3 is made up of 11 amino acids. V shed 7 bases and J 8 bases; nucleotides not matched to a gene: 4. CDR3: CSADRDEKLFF. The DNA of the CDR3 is TGCAGCGCAGACAGGGACGAAAAACTGTTTTTT.

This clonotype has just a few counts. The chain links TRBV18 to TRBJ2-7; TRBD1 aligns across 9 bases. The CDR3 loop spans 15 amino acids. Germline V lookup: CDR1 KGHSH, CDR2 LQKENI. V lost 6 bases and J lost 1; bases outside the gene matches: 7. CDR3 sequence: CASSQEDRGSYEQYF. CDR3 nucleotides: TGTGCCAGCTCGCAAGAGGACAGGGGATCCTACGAGCAGTACTTC.

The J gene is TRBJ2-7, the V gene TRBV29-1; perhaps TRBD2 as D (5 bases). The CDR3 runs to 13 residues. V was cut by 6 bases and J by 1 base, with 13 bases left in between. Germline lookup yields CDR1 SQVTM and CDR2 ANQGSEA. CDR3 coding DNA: TGCAGCGTCCCAGGACTTGATTCCTACGAGCAGTACTTC. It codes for CSVPGLDSYEQYF.

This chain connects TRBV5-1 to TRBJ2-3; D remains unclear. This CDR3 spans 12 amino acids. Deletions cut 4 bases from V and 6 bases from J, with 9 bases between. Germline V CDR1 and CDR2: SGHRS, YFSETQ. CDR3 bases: TGCGCCAGCAGCACAAGTAGCGATACGCAGTATTTT. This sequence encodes CASSTSSDTQYF. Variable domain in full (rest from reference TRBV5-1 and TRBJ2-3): KAGVTQTPRYLIKTRGQQVTLSCSPISGHRSVSWYQQTPGQGLQFLFEYFSETQRNKGNFPGRFSGRQFSNSRSEMNVSTLELGDSALYLCASSTSSDTQYFGPGTRLTVL.

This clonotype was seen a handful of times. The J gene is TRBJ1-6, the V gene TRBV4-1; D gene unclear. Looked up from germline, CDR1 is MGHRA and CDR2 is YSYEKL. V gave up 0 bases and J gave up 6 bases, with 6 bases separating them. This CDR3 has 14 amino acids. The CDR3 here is CASSQEGGNSPLHF. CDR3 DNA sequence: TGCGCCAGCAGCCAAGAGGGTGGTAATTCACCCCTCCACTTT.

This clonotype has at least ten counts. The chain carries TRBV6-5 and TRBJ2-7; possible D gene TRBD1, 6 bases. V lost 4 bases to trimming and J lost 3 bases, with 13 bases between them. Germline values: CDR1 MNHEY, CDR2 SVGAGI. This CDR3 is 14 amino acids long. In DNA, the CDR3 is TGTGCCAGCAGTTTCAGAGGGGGAGACTACGAGCAGTACTTC. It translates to CASSFRGGDYEQYF.

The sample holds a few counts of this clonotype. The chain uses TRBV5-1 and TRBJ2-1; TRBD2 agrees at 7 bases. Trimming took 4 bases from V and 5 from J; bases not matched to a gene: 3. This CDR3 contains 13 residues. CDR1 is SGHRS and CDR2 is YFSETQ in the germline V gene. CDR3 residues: CASSERGNNEQFF. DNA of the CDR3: TGCGCCAGCAGCGAGCGGGGAAACAATGAGCAGTTCTTC.

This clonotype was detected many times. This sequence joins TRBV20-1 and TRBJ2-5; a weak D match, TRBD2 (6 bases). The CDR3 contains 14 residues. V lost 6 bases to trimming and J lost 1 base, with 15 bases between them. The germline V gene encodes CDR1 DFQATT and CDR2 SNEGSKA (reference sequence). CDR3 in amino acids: CSANSGGSQETQYF. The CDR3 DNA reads TGCAGTGCAAATAGCGGAGGTAGCCAAGAGACCCAGTACTTC.

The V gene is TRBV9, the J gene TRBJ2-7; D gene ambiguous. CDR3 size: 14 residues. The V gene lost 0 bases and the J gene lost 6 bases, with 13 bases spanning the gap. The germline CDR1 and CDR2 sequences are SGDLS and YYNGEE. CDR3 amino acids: CASSVGGHYPEQYF. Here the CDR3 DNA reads TGTGCCAGCAGCGTAGGAGGCCATTACCCCGAGCAGTACTTC.

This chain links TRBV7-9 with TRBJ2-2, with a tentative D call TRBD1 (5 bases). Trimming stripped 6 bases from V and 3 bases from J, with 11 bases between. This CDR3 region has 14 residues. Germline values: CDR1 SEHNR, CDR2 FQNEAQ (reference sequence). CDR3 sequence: CASRLRVDTGELFF. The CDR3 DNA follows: TGTGCCAGCAGGCTCAGGGTGGACACCGGGGAGCTGTTTTTT.

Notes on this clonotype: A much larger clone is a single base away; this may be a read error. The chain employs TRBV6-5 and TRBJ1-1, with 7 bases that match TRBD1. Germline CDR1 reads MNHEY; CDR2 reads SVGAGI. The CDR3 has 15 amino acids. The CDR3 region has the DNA TGTGTCAGCAGTTACTCGACAGGGAGAGACACTGAAGCTTTCTTT. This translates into CVSSYSTGRDTEAFF.

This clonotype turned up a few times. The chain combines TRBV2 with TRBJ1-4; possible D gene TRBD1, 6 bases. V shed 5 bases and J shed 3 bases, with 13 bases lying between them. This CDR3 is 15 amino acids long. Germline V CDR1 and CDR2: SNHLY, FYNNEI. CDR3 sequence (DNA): TGTGCCAGCAGTCCACAGGGTGCATCTAATGAAAAACTGTTTTTT. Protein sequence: CASSPQGASNEKLFF.

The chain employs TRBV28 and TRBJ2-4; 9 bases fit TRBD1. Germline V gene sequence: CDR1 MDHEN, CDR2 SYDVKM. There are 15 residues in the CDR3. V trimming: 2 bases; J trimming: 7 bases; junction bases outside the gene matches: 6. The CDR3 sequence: CASSLTSDRGNIQYF. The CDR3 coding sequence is TGTGCCAGCAGTTTAACCTCAGACAGGGGGAACATTCAGTACTTC.

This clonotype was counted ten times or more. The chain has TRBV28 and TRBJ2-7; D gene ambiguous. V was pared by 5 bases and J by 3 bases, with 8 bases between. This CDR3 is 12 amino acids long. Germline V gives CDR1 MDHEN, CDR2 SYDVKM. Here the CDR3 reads CASSTGYYEQYF. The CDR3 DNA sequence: TGTGCCAGCAGTACCGGTTACTACGAGCAGTACTTC. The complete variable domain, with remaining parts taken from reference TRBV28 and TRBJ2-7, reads DVKVTQSSRYLVKRTGEKVFLECVQDMDHENMFWYRQDPGLGLRLIYFSYDVKMKEKGDIPEGYSVSREKKERFSLILESASTNQTSMYLCASSTGYYEQYFGPGTRLTVT.

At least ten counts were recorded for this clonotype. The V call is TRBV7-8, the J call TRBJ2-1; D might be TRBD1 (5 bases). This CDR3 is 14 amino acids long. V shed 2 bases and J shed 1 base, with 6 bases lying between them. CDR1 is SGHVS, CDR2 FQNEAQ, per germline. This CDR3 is CASSLRGSYNEQFF. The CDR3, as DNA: TGTGCCAGCAGCTTAAGGGGATCCTACAATGAGCAGTTCTTC.

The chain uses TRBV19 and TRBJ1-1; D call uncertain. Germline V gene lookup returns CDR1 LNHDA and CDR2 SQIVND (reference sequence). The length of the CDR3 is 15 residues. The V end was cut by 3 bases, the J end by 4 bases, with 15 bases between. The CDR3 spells CASSIAVVVRTEAFF. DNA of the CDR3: TGTGCCAGTAGTATCGCCGTGGTGGTACGCACTGAAGCTTTCTTT. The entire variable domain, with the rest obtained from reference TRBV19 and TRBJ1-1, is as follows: DGGITQSPKYLFRKEGQNVTLSCEQNLNHDAMYWYRQDPGQGLRLIYYSQIVNDFQKGDIAEGYSVSREKKESFPLTVTSAQKNPTAFYLCASSIAVVVRTEAFFGQGTRLTVV.

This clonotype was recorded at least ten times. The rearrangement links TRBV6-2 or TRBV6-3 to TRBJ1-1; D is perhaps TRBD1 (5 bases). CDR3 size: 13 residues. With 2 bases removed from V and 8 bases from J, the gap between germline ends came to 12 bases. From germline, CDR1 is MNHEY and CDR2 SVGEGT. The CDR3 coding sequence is TGTGCCAGCAGTTACCTATCGACAGAGGAAGCTTTCTTT. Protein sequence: CASSYLSTEEAFF.

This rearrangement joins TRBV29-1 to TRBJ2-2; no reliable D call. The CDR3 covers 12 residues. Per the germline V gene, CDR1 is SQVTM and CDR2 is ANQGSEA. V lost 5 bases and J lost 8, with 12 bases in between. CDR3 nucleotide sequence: TGCAGCGTTTTAGGACCTAGGGGGGAGCTGTTTTTT. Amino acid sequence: CSVLGPRGELFF.

Here the CDR3 reads CASSLVGRGETQYF. CDR3 nucleotide sequence: TGTGCCAGCAGCTTAGTCGGGAGAGGGGAGACCCAGTACTTC. The V and J genes are TRBV7-9 and TRBJ2-5, with D tentatively TRBD2 (6 bases). V was shortened by 1 base and J by 5 bases, with 11 bases between the two germline ends. The CDR3 length is 14 residues. Germline-derived CDR1 and CDR2 are SEHNR and FQNEAQ (reference sequence).

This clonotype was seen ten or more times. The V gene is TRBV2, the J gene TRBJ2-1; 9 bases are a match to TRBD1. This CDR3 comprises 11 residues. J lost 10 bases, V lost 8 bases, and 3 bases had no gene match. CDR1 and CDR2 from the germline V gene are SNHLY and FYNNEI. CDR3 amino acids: CASLGQGEQFF. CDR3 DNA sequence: TGTGCCAGCCTGGGACAGGGCGAGCAGTTCTTC.

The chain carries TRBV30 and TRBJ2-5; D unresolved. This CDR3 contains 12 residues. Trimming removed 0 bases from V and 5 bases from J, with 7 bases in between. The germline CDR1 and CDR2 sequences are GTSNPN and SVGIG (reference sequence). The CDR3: CAWSVTLETQYF. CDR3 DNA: TGTGCCTGGAGTGTAACCCTTGAGACCCAGTACTTC.

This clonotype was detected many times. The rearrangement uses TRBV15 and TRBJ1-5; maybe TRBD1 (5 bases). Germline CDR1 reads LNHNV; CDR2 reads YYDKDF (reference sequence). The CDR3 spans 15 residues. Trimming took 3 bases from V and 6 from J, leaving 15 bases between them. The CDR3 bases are TGTGCCACCAGCAGTTGGAGAGGGGAGGGTCAGCCCCAGCATTTT. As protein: CATSSWRGEGQPQHF.

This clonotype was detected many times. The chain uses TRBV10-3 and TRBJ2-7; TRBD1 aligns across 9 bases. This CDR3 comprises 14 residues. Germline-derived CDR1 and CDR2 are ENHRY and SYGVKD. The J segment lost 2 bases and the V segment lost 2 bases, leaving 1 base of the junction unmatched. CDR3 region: CAISEGTGTYEQYF. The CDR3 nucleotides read TGTGCCATCAGTGAGGGGACAGGGACCTACGAGCAGTACTTC.

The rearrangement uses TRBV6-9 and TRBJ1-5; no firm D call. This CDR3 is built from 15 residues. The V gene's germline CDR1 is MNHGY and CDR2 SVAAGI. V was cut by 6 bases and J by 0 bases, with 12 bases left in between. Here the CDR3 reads CASRPSTSSNQPQHF. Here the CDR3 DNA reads TGTGCCAGCAGACCGTCCACATCTAGCAATCAGCCCCAGCATTTT.

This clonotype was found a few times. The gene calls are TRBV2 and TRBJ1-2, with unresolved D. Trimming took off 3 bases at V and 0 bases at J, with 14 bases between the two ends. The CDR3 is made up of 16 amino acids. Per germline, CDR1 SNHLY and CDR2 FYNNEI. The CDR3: CASSEEVLPSNYGYTF. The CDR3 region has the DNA TGTGCCAGCAGTGAGGAGGTGCTTCCATCTAACTATGGCTACACCTTC. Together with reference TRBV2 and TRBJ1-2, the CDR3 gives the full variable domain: EPEVTQTPSHQVTQMGQEVILRCVPISNHLYFYWYRQILGQKVEFLVSFYNNEISEKSEIFDDQFSVERPDGSNFTLKIRSTKLEDSAMYFCASSEEVLPSNYGYTFGSGTRLTVV.

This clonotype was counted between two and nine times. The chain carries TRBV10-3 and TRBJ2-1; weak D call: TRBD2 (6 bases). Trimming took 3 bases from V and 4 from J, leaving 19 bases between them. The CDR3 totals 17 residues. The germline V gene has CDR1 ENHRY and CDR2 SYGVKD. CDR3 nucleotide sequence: TGTGCCATCAGTGAAATGGTTTCGGGAGCAGGTTACAATGAGCAGTTCTTC. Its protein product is CAISEMVSGAGYNEQFF.

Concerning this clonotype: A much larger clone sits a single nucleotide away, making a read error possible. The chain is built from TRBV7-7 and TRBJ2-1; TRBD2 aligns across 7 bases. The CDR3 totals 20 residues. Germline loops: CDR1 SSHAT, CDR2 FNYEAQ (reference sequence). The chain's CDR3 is CVSSSGEIGLALRGYNEQFF. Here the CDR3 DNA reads TGTGTCAGCAGCTCCGGGGAGATAGGGCTAGCCTTGCGGGGGTACAATGAGCAGTTCTTC.